A selection of T cell receptor beta chains follows, all from one sample in a study of blood T cell repertoires in COVID-19. TCRdb's copy holds only in-frame clones and misses some; the assay was immunoSEQ multiplex PCR. The table records around 210,000 clones, 75% to 85% of them present only once. The sequenced material came from peripheral blood. These receptor sequences come from a man aged 45 to 65 with COVID-19, enrolled during active disease. CDR3s include the opening cysteine and the closing phenylalanine or tryptophan. Fields, in order: clone size, D gene, J gene, V gene, CDR3 DNA, CDR3 protein. D genes are given only for firm matches. A clone size is listed for some rows: how often the clone was seen (once, few, many), or a class if it is expanded.

abundance: -; d_gene: -; j_gene: TRBJ2-2; v_gene: TRBV5-1; CDR3nt: TGCGCCAGCAGCTTGTCGATAGCGAACACCGGGGAGCTGTTTTTT; CDR3aa: CASSLSIANTGELFF
abundance: -; d_gene: -; j_gene: TRBJ2-4; v_gene: TRBV4-1; CDR3nt: TGCGCCAGCAGCCAAGTTACAGGACCTACTCCCCCCATCCTCAAAAACATTCAGTACTTC; CDR3aa: CASSQVTGPTPPILKNIQYF
abundance: -; d_gene: TRBD2; j_gene: TRBJ2-5; v_gene: TRBV7-2; CDR3nt: TGTGCCATCACCCCAGCGGGGGGGCCCCAAGAGACCCAGTACTTC; CDR3aa: CAITPAGGPQETQYF
abundance: -; d_gene: -; j_gene: TRBJ2-3; v_gene: TRBV5-1; CDR3nt: TGCGCCAGCAGTCCCGGGGGAAGCACAGATACGCAGTATTTT; CDR3aa: CASSPGGSTDTQYF
abundance: once; d_gene: -; j_gene: TRBJ1-1; v_gene: TRBV12-3/TRBV12-4; CDR3nt: TGTGCCAGCAGTTTATATAACACTGAAGCTTTCTTT; CDR3aa: CASSLYNTEAFF
abundance: -; d_gene: TRBD2; j_gene: TRBJ2-7; v_gene: TRBV7-3; CDR3nt: TGTGCCAGCAGCTTACTGGCGGGGGACTCCTACGAGCAGTACTTC; CDR3aa: CASSLLAGDSYEQYF
abundance: -; d_gene: TRBD1; j_gene: TRBJ1-1; v_gene: TRBV24-1; CDR3nt: TGTGCCACCAGTGCGGGGCAGGGGGCGTTTGAAGCTTTCTTT; CDR3aa: CATSAGQGAFEAFF
abundance: -; d_gene: TRBD2; j_gene: TRBJ2-6; v_gene: TRBV6-5; CDR3nt: TGTGCCAGCAAAGCGGGGGGCTCTGGGGCCAACGTCCTGACTTTC; CDR3aa: CASKAGGSGANVLTF
abundance: -; d_gene: -; j_gene: TRBJ2-7; v_gene: TRBV4-2; CDR3nt: TGTGCCAGCAGCCAGGGGGGGACAAGCGGTCACGAGCAGTACTTC; CDR3aa: CASSQGGTSGHEQYF
abundance: -; d_gene: TRBD1; j_gene: TRBJ2-7; v_gene: TRBV19; CDR3nt: TGTGCCAGTAGTACGGCTGTTCGTCAGGGGGTGCTCTACGAGCAGTACTTC; CDR3aa: CASSTAVRQGVLYEQYF
abundance: -; d_gene: -; j_gene: TRBJ2-3; v_gene: TRBV3-1/TRBV3-2; CDR3nt: TGTGCCAGCAGCCGCAGCGGGTTTAGCACAGATACGCAGTATTTT; CDR3aa: CASSRSGFSTDTQYF
abundance: -; d_gene: TRBD2; j_gene: TRBJ2-3; v_gene: TRBV6-6; CDR3nt: TGTGCCAGCAGTTCGGGACTAGCGGGGCGCACAGATACGCAGTATTTT; CDR3aa: CASSSGLAGRTDTQYF
abundance: -; d_gene: TRBD1; j_gene: TRBJ1-6; v_gene: TRBV10-3; CDR3nt: TGTGCCATCAGAGTAGGGGGCGCCGATTCACCCCTCCACTTT; CDR3aa: CAIRVGGADSPLHF
abundance: -; d_gene: -; j_gene: TRBJ2-3; v_gene: TRBV2; CDR3nt: TGTGCCAGCAGTGAACAGGGAATGGGTACGCAGTATTTT; CDR3aa: CASSEQGMGTQYF
abundance: -; d_gene: -; j_gene: TRBJ2-7; v_gene: TRBV27; CDR3nt: TGTGCCAGCAGGGGTGGCAGGAGGACCCACGAGCAGTACTTC; CDR3aa: CASRGGRRTHEQYF
abundance: -; d_gene: TRBD1; j_gene: TRBJ2-5; v_gene: TRBV4-2; CDR3nt: TGTGCCAGCAGCCAAGACACAGGGGGCCGATCGGAGACCCAGTACTTC; CDR3aa: CASSQDTGGRSETQYF
abundance: few; d_gene: -; j_gene: TRBJ2-1; v_gene: TRBV27; CDR3nt: TGTGCCAGCAGTTCCGGACTAGGAGGGGGGAATGAGCAGTTCTTC; CDR3aa: CASSSGLGGGNEQFF
abundance: -; d_gene: -; j_gene: TRBJ2-5; v_gene: TRBV7-7; CDR3nt: TGTGCTAGCAGCCCACACCCAGGCCAAGAGACCCAGTACTTC; CDR3aa: CASSPHPGQETQYF
abundance: -; d_gene: TRBD1; j_gene: TRBJ2-1; v_gene: TRBV9; CDR3nt: TGTGCCAGCAGCGTACAGACAGGGGCCTACAATGAGCAGTTCTTC; CDR3aa: CASSVQTGAYNEQFF
abundance: once; d_gene: -; j_gene: TRBJ1-2; v_gene: TRBV6-6; CDR3nt: TGTGCCAGCAGCCCGGGCTACACCTTC; CDR3aa: CASSPGYTF
abundance: -; d_gene: TRBD2; j_gene: TRBJ2-7; v_gene: TRBV20-1; CDR3nt: TGCAGTGCTAGTGGGACTAGCGGGGGACCCTACGAGCAGTACTTC; CDR3aa: CSASGTSGGPYEQYF
abundance: -; d_gene: TRBD1; j_gene: TRBJ1-2; v_gene: TRBV10-2; CDR3nt: TGCGCCAGCAGCCCACAGGGGGACTATGGCTACACCTTC; CDR3aa: CASSPQGDYGYTF
abundance: -; d_gene: TRBD1; j_gene: TRBJ1-1; v_gene: TRBV7-2; CDR3nt: TGTGCCAGCAGCGCAGGGACAGCGAACACTGAAGCTTTCTTT; CDR3aa: CASSAGTANTEAFF
abundance: -; d_gene: TRBD2; j_gene: TRBJ2-1; v_gene: TRBV6-5; CDR3nt: TGTGCCAGCAGCCTTAGCGGGGGTTCGTTCTTC; CDR3aa: CASSLSGGSFF
abundance: few; d_gene: -; j_gene: TRBJ2-3; v_gene: TRBV24-1; CDR3nt: TGTGCCACCAGTGATTTAGGAGGGAGCGCAGATACGCAGTATTTT; CDR3aa: CATSDLGGSADTQYF
abundance: once; d_gene: -; j_gene: TRBJ1-2; v_gene: TRBV6-5; CDR3nt: TGTGCCAGCAGTTATGGGGCAGGGGGCTACACCTTC; CDR3aa: CASSYGAGGYTF
abundance: -; d_gene: TRBD1; j_gene: TRBJ1-2; v_gene: TRBV4-1; CDR3nt: TGCGCCAGCAGCCAAAACAGGGGGCCGTTAGGAGGCTACACCTTC; CDR3aa: CASSQNRGPLGGYTF
abundance: once; d_gene: -; j_gene: TRBJ1-4; v_gene: TRBV7-2; CDR3nt: TGTGCCAGCAGCGTCAGGGTTACTGAAAAACTGTTTTTT; CDR3aa: CASSVRVTEKLFF
abundance: -; d_gene: -; j_gene: TRBJ1-3; v_gene: TRBV30; CDR3nt: TGTGCCTGGAGTGTAGGGAGTCCCAGAGGAAACACCATATATTTT; CDR3aa: CAWSVGSPRGNTIYF
abundance: -; d_gene: -; j_gene: TRBJ2-2; v_gene: TRBV6-5; CDR3nt: TGTGCCAGCAGGGGCCTGAACACCGGGGAGCTGTTTTTT; CDR3aa: CASRGLNTGELFF
abundance: -; d_gene: -; j_gene: TRBJ1-3; v_gene: TRBV9; CDR3nt: TGTGCCAGCAGCGTAGGGCCCAGCTCTGGAAACACCATATATTTT; CDR3aa: CASSVGPSSGNTIYF
abundance: -; d_gene: -; j_gene: TRBJ1-2; v_gene: TRBV5-1; CDR3nt: TGCGCCAGCAGCTTGGACAGGGTGGACTATGGCTACACCTTC; CDR3aa: CASSLDRVDYGYTF
abundance: -; d_gene: -; j_gene: TRBJ1-6; v_gene: TRBV4-1; CDR3nt: TGCGCCAGCAGGCGTCAAGAGGGCGGGAATTCACCCCTCCACTTT; CDR3aa: CASRRQEGGNSPLHF
abundance: once; d_gene: -; j_gene: TRBJ2-3; v_gene: TRBV11-2; CDR3nt: TGTGCCAGCAGCTTAGTACGGGGTTATGAGACGGGGCAGTATTTT; CDR3aa: CASSLVRGYETGQYF
abundance: once; d_gene: -; j_gene: TRBJ2-5; v_gene: TRBV2; CDR3nt: TGTGCCACCCCGACAGGCCAAGAGACCCAGTACTTC; CDR3aa: CATPTGQETQYF
abundance: -; d_gene: TRBD1; j_gene: TRBJ2-2; v_gene: TRBV9; CDR3nt: TGTGCCAGCAGTAAGACAGGGGAACACGGGGAGCTGTTTTTT; CDR3aa: CASSKTGEHGELFF
abundance: -; d_gene: TRBD1; j_gene: TRBJ2-7; v_gene: TRBV18; CDR3nt: TGTGCCAGCTCACTAACGACAGGGGGCTCCTACGAGCAGTACTTC; CDR3aa: CASSLTTGGSYEQYF